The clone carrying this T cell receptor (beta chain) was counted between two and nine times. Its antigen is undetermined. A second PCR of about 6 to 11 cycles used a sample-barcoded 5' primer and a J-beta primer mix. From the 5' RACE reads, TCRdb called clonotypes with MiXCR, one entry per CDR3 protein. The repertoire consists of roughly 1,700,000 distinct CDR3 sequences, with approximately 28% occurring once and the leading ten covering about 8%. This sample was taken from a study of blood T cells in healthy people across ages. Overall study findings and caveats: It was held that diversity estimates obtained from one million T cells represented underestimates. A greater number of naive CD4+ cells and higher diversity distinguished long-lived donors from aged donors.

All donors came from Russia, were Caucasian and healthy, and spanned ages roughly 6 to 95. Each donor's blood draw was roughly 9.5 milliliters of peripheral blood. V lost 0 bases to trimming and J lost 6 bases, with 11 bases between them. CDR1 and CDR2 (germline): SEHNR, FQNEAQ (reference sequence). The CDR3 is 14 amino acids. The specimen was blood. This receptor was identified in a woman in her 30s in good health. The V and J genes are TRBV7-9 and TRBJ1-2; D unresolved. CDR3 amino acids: CASSLAAGGDGYTF. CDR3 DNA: TGTGCCAGCAGCTTAGCCGCGGGAGGAGATGGCTACACCTTC.